The entry below describes one T cell receptor beta chain. Its matching antigen is unknown. Germline V gives CDR1 SEHNR, CDR2 FQNEAQ (reference sequence). V lost 4 bases to trimming and J lost 6 bases; unmatched junction nucleotides: 4. The length of the CDR3 is 14 residues. These data come from a study of cytomegalovirus exposure and HLA in healthy donors. Study-wide results and limits: The authors enumerated 164 TCR beta chains as linked to cytomegalovirus.

Assay used: immunoSEQ multiplex PCR; TCRdb lists only in-frame clones, some missing. The data show 55,000 to 75,000 clones, approximately 90% seen once. This clonotype was obtained from a man between 18 and 29 years old in good health and CMV-seronegative. J is TRBJ2-7 and V is TRBV7-9, with TRBD1 matching over 12 bases. Material: PBMCs. The CDR3 sequence is CASSSGQGAGEQYF. The CDR3 DNA sequence: TGTGCCAGCAGCTCGGGACAGGGGGCGGGCGAGCAGTACTTC.